Listed below are T cell receptor beta chains from one sample, sequenced in a study of blood T cell repertoires in COVID-19. The protocol was immunoSEQ multiplex PCR, while the TCRdb copy is restricted to in-frame clones and leaves out a portion. The sample has some 250,000 clones; more than 70% are singletons. The sequencing sample was made of peripheral blood. These receptors originate from a man older than 75 with acute or convalescent COVID-19. Both conserved end residues are part of each CDR3. The D gene is left open where the match is weak. The size of a clone is reported for some rows only, either as once, few or many, or as a class for expanded clones.

v_gene: TRBV24-1
d_gene: NA
j_gene: TRBJ1-2
len: 13
abundance: few
CDR3nt: TGTGCCACCAGTGATTTGACAGGGAATGGCTACACCTTC
CDR3aa: CATSDLTGNGYTF

v_gene: TRBV12-3/TRBV12-4
d_gene: TRBD2
j_gene: TRBJ2-2
len: 11
abundance: NA
CDR3nt: TGTGCCAGCACTTTTGGGGGGGGGCTGTTTTTT
CDR3aa: CASTFGGGLFF

v_gene: TRBV7-2
d_gene: TRBD1
j_gene: TRBJ1-2
len: 15
abundance: NA
CDR3nt: TGTGCCAGCAGAAAAACAGGGGGCGTCCCCTATGGCTACACCTTC
CDR3aa: CASRKTGGVPYGYTF

v_gene: TRBV3-1/TRBV3-2
d_gene: NA
j_gene: TRBJ2-5
len: 14
abundance: NA
CDR3nt: TGTGCCAGCAGCCAGAACAGGGACCAAGAGACCCAGTACTTC
CDR3aa: CASSQNRDQETQYF

v_gene: TRBV18
d_gene: NA
j_gene: TRBJ2-5
len: 11
abundance: few
CDR3nt: TGTGCCAGCTCTAGGGAGGAGACCCAGTACTTC
CDR3aa: CASSREETQYF

v_gene: TRBV14
d_gene: NA
j_gene: TRBJ2-7
len: 18
abundance: NA
CDR3nt: TGTGCCAGCAGCCACGAACTGGAAGTTCAAGGGGTTAGCAACGAGCAGTACTTC
CDR3aa: CASSHELEVQGVSNEQYF

v_gene: TRBV14
d_gene: NA
j_gene: TRBJ2-5
len: 14
abundance: NA
CDR3nt: TGTGCCAGCAGCCAGACAGCTCTCCAAGAGACCCAGTACTTC
CDR3aa: CASSQTALQETQYF

v_gene: TRBV9
d_gene: NA
j_gene: TRBJ2-7
len: 13
abundance: NA
CDR3nt: TGTGCCAGCAGCGTAAGGGGAAAGGACGAGCAGTACTTC
CDR3aa: CASSVRGKDEQYF

v_gene: TRBV19
d_gene: TRBD1
j_gene: TRBJ2-3
len: 14
abundance: NA
CDR3nt: TGTGCCAGTACGGACAGGGACTTCACAGATACGCAGTATTTT
CDR3aa: CASTDRDFTDTQYF

v_gene: TRBV6-5
d_gene: TRBD1
j_gene: TRBJ1-1
len: 11
abundance: NA
CDR3nt: TGTGCCAGCACGGACAGGGTAAGGGCTTTCTTT
CDR3aa: CASTDRVRAFF

v_gene: TRBV24-1
d_gene: TRBD2
j_gene: TRBJ2-3
len: 15
abundance: NA
CDR3nt: TGTGCCACCAGTGATTGGAGCGGGAGGACAGATACGCAGTATTTT
CDR3aa: CATSDWSGRTDTQYF

v_gene: TRBV9
d_gene: NA
j_gene: TRBJ1-5
len: 15
abundance: NA
CDR3nt: TGTGCCAGCAGCCCCCTCGGAGGGACCAATCAGCCCCAGCATTTT
CDR3aa: CASSPLGGTNQPQHF

v_gene: TRBV19
d_gene: TRBD1
j_gene: TRBJ2-1
len: 14
abundance: NA
CDR3nt: TGTGCCAGTTCTAAACCCGGGACAGCTAATGAGCAGTTCTTC
CDR3aa: CASSKPGTANEQFF

v_gene: TRBV27
d_gene: NA
j_gene: TRBJ1-1
len: 14
abundance: few
CDR3nt: TGTGCCAGCAGTCCGCGTGCCATGAACACTGAAGCTTTCTTT
CDR3aa: CASSPRAMNTEAFF

v_gene: TRBV27
d_gene: NA
j_gene: TRBJ1-5
len: 15
abundance: once
CDR3nt: TGTGCCAGCAGTTTCAAAGACACGGCTTATGGGCCCCAGCATTTT
CDR3aa: CASSFKDTAYGPQHF

v_gene: TRBV6-5
d_gene: NA
j_gene: TRBJ2-3
len: 12
abundance: NA
CDR3nt: TGTGCCAGCAGTTATCGGGGAGGTACGCAGTATTTT
CDR3aa: CASSYRGGTQYF

v_gene: TRBV3-1/TRBV3-2
d_gene: NA
j_gene: TRBJ1-5
len: 14
abundance: NA
CDR3nt: TGTGCCAGCAGACAAACAGGGTCGGGTCAGCCCCAGCATTTT
CDR3aa: CASRQTGSGQPQHF

v_gene: TRBV5-1
d_gene: NA
j_gene: TRBJ1-1
len: 14
abundance: NA
CDR3nt: TGCGCCAGCAGCTGGGGGCCAGTGAACACTGAAGCTTTCTTT
CDR3aa: CASSWGPVNTEAFF

v_gene: TRBV7-9
d_gene: NA
j_gene: TRBJ2-7
len: 15
abundance: NA
CDR3nt: TGTGCCAGCAGCTTAGGACAGGCCGTCGACTACGAGCAGTACTTC
CDR3aa: CASSLGQAVDYEQYF

v_gene: TRBV7-2
d_gene: TRBD1
j_gene: TRBJ2-7
len: 16
abundance: NA
CDR3nt: TGTGCCAGCAGCGTGACTACAGGGGTTTGGAACTACGAGCAGTACTTC
CDR3aa: CASSVTTGVWNYEQYF

v_gene: TRBV19
d_gene: NA
j_gene: TRBJ2-2
len: 16
abundance: NA
CDR3nt: TGTGCCAGTAACCCCGTCTGGGGGCGGAACACCGGGGAGCTGTTTTTT
CDR3aa: CASNPVWGRNTGELFF

v_gene: TRBV29-1
d_gene: TRBD1
j_gene: TRBJ2-1
len: 14
abundance: NA
CDR3nt: TGCAGCGTTGAAGCCCGGGACAGGGCGGATGAGCAGTTCTTC
CDR3aa: CSVEARDRADEQFF

v_gene: TRBV7-2
d_gene: TRBD2
j_gene: TRBJ2-7
len: 14
abundance: once
CDR3nt: TGTGCCAGCAGCCCGGGACTAGCGGGGGGGAAGCAGTACTTC
CDR3aa: CASSPGLAGGKQYF

v_gene: TRBV7-8
d_gene: NA
j_gene: TRBJ1-5
len: 15
abundance: once
CDR3nt: TGTGCCACCGGTCTAGGGGTAAATAGCAATCAGCCCCAGCATTTT
CDR3aa: CATGLGVNSNQPQHF

v_gene: TRBV24-1
d_gene: NA
j_gene: TRBJ2-5
len: 14
abundance: once
CDR3nt: TGTGCCACCAGTGATTTGCAGGGTGGGGAGACCCAGTACTTC
CDR3aa: CATSDLQGGETQYF

v_gene: TRBV18
d_gene: NA
j_gene: TRBJ2-7
len: 13
abundance: NA
CDR3nt: TGTGCCAGCTCCGAGACAGGACCCTACGAGCAGTACTTC
CDR3aa: CASSETGPYEQYF

v_gene: TRBV10-1
d_gene: TRBD1
j_gene: TRBJ2-7
len: 14
abundance: NA
CDR3nt: TGCGCCAGCAGTGGGGGACAGAGAGCCTACGAGCAGTACTTC
CDR3aa: CASSGGQRAYEQYF

v_gene: TRBV6-5
d_gene: TRBD1
j_gene: TRBJ2-2
len: 14
abundance: NA
CDR3nt: TGTGCCAGCTGGACAGGGGTCGACACCGGGGAGCTGTTTTTT
CDR3aa: CASWTGVDTGELFF

v_gene: TRBV6-6
d_gene: NA
j_gene: TRBJ2-3
len: 11
abundance: NA
CDR3nt: TGTGCCAGCAGAACAGGGTATACGCAGTATTTT
CDR3aa: CASRTGYTQYF

v_gene: TRBV28
d_gene: NA
j_gene: TRBJ1-6
len: 16
abundance: few
CDR3nt: TGTGCCAGCCACACCGGGCGGGGTTCCTATAATTCACCCCTCCACTTT
CDR3aa: CASHTGRGSYNSPLHF

v_gene: TRBV7-8
d_gene: TRBD2
j_gene: TRBJ2-1
len: 16
abundance: NA
CDR3nt: TGTGCCAGCAGCATCGCGCTAGCGGGGGCGAAAGAAGAGCAGTTCTTC
CDR3aa: CASSIALAGAKEEQFF

v_gene: TRBV11-2
d_gene: NA
j_gene: TRBJ1-5
len: 11
abundance: NA
CDR3nt: TGTGCCAGCAGCGCCGGGGGGCCCCAGCATTTT
CDR3aa: CASSAGGPQHF

v_gene: TRBV29-1
d_gene: NA
j_gene: TRBJ2-7
len: 14
abundance: NA
CDR3nt: TGCAGCGTCGGGTCGGGGGGCGTCTCCTACGAGCAGTACTTC
CDR3aa: CSVGSGGVSYEQYF

v_gene: TRBV6-5
d_gene: TRBD2
j_gene: TRBJ2-5
len: 15
abundance: few
CDR3nt: TGTGCCAGCAGATCCGTAGCGGGGGGCCAAGAGACCCAGTACTTC
CDR3aa: CASRSVAGGQETQYF

v_gene: TRBV5-1
d_gene: NA
j_gene: TRBJ1-1
len: 16
abundance: NA
CDR3nt: TGCGCCAGCAGCTTTTTCCGATCGACAGAAAACACTGAAGCTTTCTTT
CDR3aa: CASSFFRSTENTEAFF

v_gene: TRBV3-1/TRBV3-2
d_gene: NA
j_gene: TRBJ1-2
len: 14
abundance: few
CDR3nt: TGTGCCAGCAGCCCTGGCCCCGGGGGGGCAGGCTACACCTTC
CDR3aa: CASSPGPGGAGYTF

v_gene: TRBV12-3/TRBV12-4
d_gene: NA
j_gene: TRBJ2-3
len: 12
abundance: NA
CDR3nt: TGTGCCAGCAGTTCTAGGTCGGATACGCAGTATTTT
CDR3aa: CASSSRSDTQYF